This T cell receptor (beta chain) stems from a study of T cell repertoires in cytomegalovirus infection. Looked up from germline, CDR1 is SNHLY and CDR2 is FYNNEI. V lost 8 bases and J lost 1, with 20 bases in between. The CDR3 spans 16 residues. On this clonotype: Its specificity is unknown.

TCRdb re-derived calls from the reads in MiXCR, one entry per CDR3 protein. The data show around 770,000 distinct CDR3 sequences, with about 27% seen just once and approximately 14% held by the top ten. This TCR was sampled from a human donor in good health (CMV status not recorded). Some clones in this sample may be carry-over from other donors' samples. The J gene is TRBJ1-1, the V gene TRBV2; D is unresolved. The sample consisted of cultured CD8+ T cells from PBMCs, taken from culture after CMV antigen stimulation. This chain's CDR3 is CASEKARVGENTEAFF. The CDR3 DNA reads as TGTGCCAGCGAGAAGGCGAGGGTCGGGGAGAACACTGAAGCTTTCTTT.